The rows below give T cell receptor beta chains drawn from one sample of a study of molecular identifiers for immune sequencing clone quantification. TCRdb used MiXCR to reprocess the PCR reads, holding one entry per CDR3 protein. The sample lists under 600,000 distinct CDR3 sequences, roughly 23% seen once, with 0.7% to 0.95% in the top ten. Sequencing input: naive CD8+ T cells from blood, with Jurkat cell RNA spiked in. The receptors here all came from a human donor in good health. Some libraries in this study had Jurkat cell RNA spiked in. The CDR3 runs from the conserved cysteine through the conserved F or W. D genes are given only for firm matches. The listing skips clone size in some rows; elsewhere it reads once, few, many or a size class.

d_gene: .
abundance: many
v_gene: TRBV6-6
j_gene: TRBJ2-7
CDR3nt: TGTGCCAGCAGCTCGGGATTCTACGAGCAGTACTTC
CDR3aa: CASSSGFYEQYF

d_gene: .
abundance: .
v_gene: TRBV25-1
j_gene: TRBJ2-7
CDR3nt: TGTGCCAGCAGTGAGGAGGACGGGGCAATATCCTACGAGCAGTACTTC
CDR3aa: CASSEEDGAISYEQYF

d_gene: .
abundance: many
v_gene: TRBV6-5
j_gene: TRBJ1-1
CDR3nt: TGTGCCAGCAGCGGTGGGGGGGAGGGAGCTTTCTTT
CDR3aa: CASSGGGEGAFF

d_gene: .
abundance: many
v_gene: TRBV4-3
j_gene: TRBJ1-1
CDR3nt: TGCGCCAGCAGCCAAGCTCACAGCATGAACACTGAAGCTTTCTTT
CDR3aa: CASSQAHSMNTEAFF

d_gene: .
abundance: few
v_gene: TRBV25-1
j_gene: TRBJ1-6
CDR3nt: TGTGCCAGCAGTGAATTAAGGACGGTAGATTCACCCCTCCACTTT
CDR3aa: CASSELRTVDSPLHF

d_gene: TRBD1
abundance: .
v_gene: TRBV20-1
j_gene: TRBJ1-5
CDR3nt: TGCAGTGTTAAGGACAGGGATCGGCCCAATCAGCCCCAGCATTTT
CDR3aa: CSVKDRDRPNQPQHF

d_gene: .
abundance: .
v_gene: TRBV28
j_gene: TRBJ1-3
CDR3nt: TGTGCCAGCAGTTTGGGCGGGCAGGACACCATATATTTT
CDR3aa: CASSLGGQDTIYF

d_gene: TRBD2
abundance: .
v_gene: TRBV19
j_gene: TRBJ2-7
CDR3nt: TGTGCCAGTAGTATAGTAGAGAGAGGCGGGGGGCTGCCGATTGTTTTC
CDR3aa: CASSIVERGGGLPIVF

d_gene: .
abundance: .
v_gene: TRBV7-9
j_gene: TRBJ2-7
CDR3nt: TGTGCCAGCAGCTCCGTCACACCAGGCTACGAGCAGTACTTC
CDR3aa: CASSSVTPGYEQYF

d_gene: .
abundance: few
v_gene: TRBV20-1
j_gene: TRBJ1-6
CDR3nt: TGCAGTGCTAGTTACACAGGGATAAACTCACCCCTCCACTTT
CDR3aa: CSASYTGINSPLHF

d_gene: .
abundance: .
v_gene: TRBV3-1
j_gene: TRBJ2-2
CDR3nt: TGTGCCAGCAGCCCCGATCTGGGGGCCGGGGAGCTGTTTTTT
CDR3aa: CASSPDLGAGELFF

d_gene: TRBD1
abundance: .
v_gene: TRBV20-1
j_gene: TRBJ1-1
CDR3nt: TGCAGTGCTACAAGGACAGGGGGCCTTGAAGCTTTCTTT
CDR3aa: CSATRTGGLEAFF

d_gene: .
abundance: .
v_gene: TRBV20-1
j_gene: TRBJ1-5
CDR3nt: TGCAGTGCTAGAGGGACTAGCGGCACAGATACGCAGCATTTT
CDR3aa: CSARGTSGTDTQHF

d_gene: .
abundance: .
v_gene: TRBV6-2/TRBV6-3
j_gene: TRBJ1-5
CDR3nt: TGTGCCAGCAGTTACGCCCCTAGGACGGGGGGGGTTGATCAGCCCCAGCATTTT
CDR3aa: CASSYAPRTGGVDQPQHF

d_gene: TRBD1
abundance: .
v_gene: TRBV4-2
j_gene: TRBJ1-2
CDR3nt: TGTGCCAGCAGCCAGGGCGCAGGGGGCAATGGCTACACCTTC
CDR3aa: CASSQGAGGNGYTF

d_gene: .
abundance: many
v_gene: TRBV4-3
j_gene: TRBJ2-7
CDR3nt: TGCGCCAGCAGCCAAGAGCCCAGCGGGACATCCTACGAGCAGTACTTC
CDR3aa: CASSQEPSGTSYEQYF

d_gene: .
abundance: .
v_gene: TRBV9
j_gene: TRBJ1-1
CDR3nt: TGTGCCAGCAGCGTTGACTCCTTGAACACTGAAGCTTTCTTT
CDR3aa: CASSVDSLNTEAFF

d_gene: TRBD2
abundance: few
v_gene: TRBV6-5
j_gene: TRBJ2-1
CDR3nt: TGTGCCAGTTGGACTAGTTGGAATGAGCAGTTCTTC
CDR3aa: CASWTSWNEQFF

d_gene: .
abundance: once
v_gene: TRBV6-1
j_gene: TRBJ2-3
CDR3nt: TGTGCCAGCAGTGATGTAATGGGCACAGATACGCAGTATTTT
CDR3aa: CASSDVMGTDTQYF

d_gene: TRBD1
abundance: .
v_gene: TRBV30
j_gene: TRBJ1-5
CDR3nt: TGTGCCTGGAGGGCAGGACAGGAAGTAAATCAGCCCCAGCATTTT
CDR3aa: CAWRAGQEVNQPQHF

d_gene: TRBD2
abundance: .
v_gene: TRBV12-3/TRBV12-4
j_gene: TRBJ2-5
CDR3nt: TGTGCCAGCAGCACACTAGCGGGGGCGTCCCAAGAGACCCAGTACTTC
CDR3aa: CASSTLAGASQETQYF

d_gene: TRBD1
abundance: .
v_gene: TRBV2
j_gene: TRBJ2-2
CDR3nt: TGTGCCAGCAGTCCAAGGGGGCCGGACTCGAACACCGGGGAGCTGTTTTTT
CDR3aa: CASSPRGPDSNTGELFF

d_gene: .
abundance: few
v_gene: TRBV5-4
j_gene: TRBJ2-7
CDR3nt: TGTGCCAGCAGCTACCAGAACTACGAGCGGTACTTC
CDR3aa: CASSYQNYERYF

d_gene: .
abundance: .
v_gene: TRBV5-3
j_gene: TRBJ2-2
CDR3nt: TGTGCCGGCAGCTTGGACAGGAACACCGGGGAGCTGTTTTTT
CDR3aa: CAGSLDRNTGELFF

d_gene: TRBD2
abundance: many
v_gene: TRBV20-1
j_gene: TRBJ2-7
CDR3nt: TGCAGTGCTAGAGATCTTAGCGGGAGTTCCTCGGAGCAGTACTTC
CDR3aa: CSARDLSGSSSEQYF

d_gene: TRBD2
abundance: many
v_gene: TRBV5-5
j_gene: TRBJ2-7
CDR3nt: TGTGCCAGCAGTGACCCAAGCGGGATTCCCTACGAGCAGTACTTC
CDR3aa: CASSDPSGIPYEQYF

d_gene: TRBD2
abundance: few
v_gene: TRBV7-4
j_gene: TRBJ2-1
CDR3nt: TGTGCCAGCAGCTTAGTGGTCCTAGCGGGAACGGACAATGAGCAGTTCTTC
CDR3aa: CASSLVVLAGTDNEQFF